These T cell receptor beta chains were read from a single sample in a study of cytotoxic CD8 clonotypes in ibrutinib-treated CLL. Method: immunoSEQ multiplex PCR; TCRdb's copy keeps in-frame clones and lacks some. The sample yields 40,000 or so clones, approximately 70% seen once. The sample was PBMCs, taken at disease progression, from a patient treated with ibrutinib. Receptor source: a human donor with chronic lymphocytic leukemia. Both conserved end residues are part of each CDR3. D genes are given only for firm matches. Rows give clone size only sometimes, using once, few, many, or a class for an expanded clone.

j_call v_call clone_size d_call cdr3_nt cdr3_aa
TRBJ2-3 TRBV7-9 . . TGTGCCAGCAGCCGTGCAAACACAGATACGCAGTATTTT CASSRANTDTQYF
TRBJ1-1 TRBV12-5 once . TGTGCTAGTGGTTTGTGGGGCAGCTCGAACACTGAAGCTTTCTTT CASGLWGSSNTEAFF
TRBJ1-1 TRBV7-2 . . TGTGCCAGCAGCCCCCACAGGGAGAATGAAGCTTTCTTT CASSPHRENEAFF
TRBJ1-6 TRBV27 few . TGTGCCAGCAGTTTGCAGAGGGGTTCACCCCTCCACTTT CASSLQRGSPLHF
TRBJ2-5 TRBV27 . . TGTGCCAGCAGTTTTACTACGACGGCAGAGACCCAGTACTTC CASSFTTTAETQYF
TRBJ2-1 TRBV14 once TRBD2 TGTGCCAGCGCTGAATCTGCGGGAGGGTACAATGAGCAGTTCTTC CASAESAGGYNEQFF
TRBJ1-2 TRBV30 . . TGTGCCTGGTACGAAGGGTACGGTGGTGGCTACACCTTC CAWYEGYGGGYTF
TRBJ2-5 TRBV18 . . TGTGCCAGCTCACCACCGCCGGGGGCGCGGGAGACCCAGTACTTC CASSPPPGARETQYF
TRBJ2-2 TRBV5-1 . TRBD1 TGCGCCAGCAGCCCGGGGACAGTCACGAACACCGGGGAGCTGTTTTTT CASSPGTVTNTGELFF
TRBJ2-3 TRBV6-5 . . TGTGCCAGCAGTTATAGGTATGGAGATACGCAGTATTTT CASSYRYGDTQYF
TRBJ2-7 TRBV29-1 few . TGCAGCGTCTGGACCGGTCCCCTCTACGAGCAGTACTTC CSVWTGPLYEQYF
TRBJ2-1 TRBV5-6 . . TGTGCCAGCAGCTCAGGGTATGAGCAGTTCTTC CASSSGYEQFF
TRBJ2-7 TRBV6-5 few . TGTGCCAGCAGCCAGACGGAGACCTACGAGCAGTACTTC CASSQTETYEQYF
TRBJ1-2 TRBV29-1 . . TGCAGCGTTGCGGAAGGGGCTAACTATGGCTACACCTTC CSVAEGANYGYTF
TRBJ1-1 TRBV5-1 once . TGCGCCAGCAGCCCAATGGACAACACTGAAGCTTTCTTT CASSPMDNTEAFF
TRBJ1-1 TRBV5-1 . . TGCGCCAGCAGCTCAGTGGGGCAGCTGAACACTGAAGCTTTCTTT CASSSVGQLNTEAFF
TRBJ1-5 TRBV5-8 once . TGTGCCAGCAGCCTACCGGGACAGCCCCAGCATTTT CASSLPGQPQHF
TRBJ1-4 TRBV28 . . TGTGCCAGCAGTTTATTGGGGGAAAAACTGTTTTTT CASSLLGEKLFF
TRBJ2-1 TRBV11-1 . TRBD1 TGTGCCAGCAGCTTAGGTGGACAGGGATCCCACGAGCAGTTCTTC CASSLGGQGSHEQFF
TRBJ2-7 TRBV18 few . TGTGCCAGCTCACATCTCTCGGAGGGGCCATCAGGGGAGCAGTACTTC CASSHLSEGPSGEQYF
TRBJ2-6 TRBV9 . . TGTGCCAGCAGCGTAGCTCCGACAGCCGCTGGGGCCAACGTCCTGACTTTC CASSVAPTAAGANVLTF
TRBJ1-5 TRBV7-8 . . TGTGCCAGCAGCTCGCTGGTGAGAGGGGTTAATCAGCCCCAGCATTTT CASSSLVRGVNQPQHF
TRBJ1-1 TRBV6-5 . TRBD1 TGTGCCAGCAGTTACGGGGACAGGGGAGTGACTGAAGCTTTCTTT CASSYGDRGVTEAFF
TRBJ1-2 TRBV28 . . TGTGCCAGCAGTTTAGTTGGGGGGTATGGCTACACCTTC CASSLVGGYGYTF
TRBJ2-7 TRBV2 once TRBD2 TGTGCCAGCACCAGGACTAGCGGGGGGGCTAGGGAGCAGTACTTC CASTRTSGGAREQYF
TRBJ2-3 TRBV5-1 . . TGCGCCAGCAGCCTCGGACAGTTTAGCACAGATACGCAGTATTTT CASSLGQFSTDTQYF
TRBJ2-3 TRBV28 . TRBD2 TGTGCCAGTGGACTAGCGAATACAGATACGCAGTATTTT CASGLANTDTQYF
TRBJ1-1 TRBV9 . . TGTGCCAGCAGCGTAGCCGCGTTGGCGGCTGAAGCTTTCTTT CASSVAALAAEAFF
TRBJ1-6 TRBV5-5 . TRBD1 TGTGCCAGCAGACAAGACAGGGATTCACCCCTCCACTTT CASRQDRDSPLHF
TRBJ1-3 TRBV7-3 . . TGTGCCAGCAGCTTAATGGGACAATCTGGAAACACCATATATTTT CASSLMGQSGNTIYF
TRBJ2-3 TRBV2 . . TGTGCCAGCAGGGGGGGAAGCCCCACAGATACGCAGTATTTT CASRGGSPTDTQYF
TRBJ1-4 TRBV6-1 few TRBD1 TGTGCCAGCAGTATTACGGGACAGCATAATGAAAAACTGTTTTTT CASSITGQHNEKLFF
TRBJ2-2 TRBV11-1 . . TGTGCCAGCAGCTTCAGGACCAACACCGGGGAGCTGTTTTTT CASSFRTNTGELFF
TRBJ2-3 TRBV18 . . TGTGCCAGCTCACCACCCAGGGGAGGCACAGATACGCAGTATTTT CASSPPRGGTDTQYF
TRBJ2-7 TRBV5-4 . TRBD1 TGTGCCAGCAGCTTAGGCCACCCGGGACAGGGGGCCGGTGAGCAGTACTTC CASSLGHPGQGAGEQYF
TRBJ2-5 TRBV4-1 . TRBD2 TGCGCCAGCAGCCCAGGGACTATACCGCAAGAGACCCAGTACTTC CASSPGTIPQETQYF
TRBJ2-1 TRBV25-1 . TRBD1 TGTGCCAGCAGTGAGCACTGGGACAGGAGCTCCTACAATGAGCAGTTCTTC CASSEHWDRSSYNEQFF
TRBJ1-2 TRBV13 . . TGTGCCAGCAGATCGACAGGCGAATATGGCTACACCTTC CASRSTGEYGYTF
TRBJ2-7 TRBV9 . TRBD2 TGTGCCAGCAGCGCTAGCGGGGGGGCCTCCTACGAGCAGTACTTC CASSASGGASYEQYF
TRBJ1-1 TRBV13 . . TGTGCCAGCAGCCGAGGACGGCCCAACACTGAAGCTTTCTTT CASSRGRPNTEAFF
TRBJ1-1 TRBV2 . . TGTGCCAGCAGAGCCCTCGGGACGGTGATGAACAGTGAAGCTTTCTTT CASRALGTVMNSEAFF
TRBJ1-1 TRBV19 . . TGTGCCAGTGGACGCTCCCAGAACACTGAAGCTTTCTTT CASGRSQNTEAFF
TRBJ2-1 TRBV7-3 . TRBD1 TGTGCCAGCAGTCTCGACAGGGGTCCCTACAATGAGCAGTTCTTC CASSLDRGPYNEQFF
TRBJ2-7 TRBV11-2 . . TGTGCCAGCAGCTTAGGTTATAGCGTCTCCTACGAGCAGTACTTC CASSLGYSVSYEQYF
TRBJ1-5 TRBV27 . . TGTGCCAGCAGTCCCGGCCCCATGGGGTTGCGTCAGCCCCAGCATTTT CASSPGPMGLRQPQHF
TRBJ2-7 TRBV5-1 . . TGCGCCAGCAGGCAGGGCGGAACCTACGAGCAGTACTTC CASRQGGTYEQYF
TRBJ1-1 TRBV6-1 . . TGTGCCAGCAGTGAAACCTGGGGGATGAACACTGAAGCTTTCTTT CASSETWGMNTEAFF
TRBJ2-7 TRBV4-1 . . TGCGCCAGCAGCCAAGTTGCCAGGTCGGGCTCCTACGAGCAGTACTTC CASSQVARSGSYEQYF
TRBJ1-2 TRBV18 . . TGTGCCAGCTCACCAAGGACGGCTACGAGTGGTGGCTACACCTTC CASSPRTATSGGYTF
TRBJ1-6 TRBV30 . . TGTGCCTGGGGGCAGGGTTTTGGGAATTCACCCCTCCACTTT CAWGQGFGNSPLHF
TRBJ2-7 TRBV30 . . TGTGCCTGGGTAGGGGACACCTACGAGCAGTACTTC CAWVGDTYEQYF
TRBJ2-1 TRBV7-6 . TRBD2 TGTGCCAGCAGCTTATTGGGCGGGAGCTCCTACAATGAGCAGTTCTTC CASSLLGGSSYNEQFF
TRBJ2-7 TRBV6-5 . . TGTGCCAGCAGTGACGGAGGAGACGAGCAGTACTTC CASSDGGDEQYF
TRBJ2-1 TRBV2 . TRBD2 TGTGCCAGCAGTGACTTAAGGACTAGCTACAATGAGCAGTTCTTC CASSDLRTSYNEQFF